These T cell receptor beta chains were read from a single sample in a study of T cells after yellow fever vaccination. One entry per CDR3 protein, called by TCRdb with MiXCR from the 5' RACE reads. The table lists 96,000 or so distinct CDR3 sequences, 8.9% of them singletons. The input for sequencing was CD8+ T cells not binding an NS4B(214-222) dextramer, sorted from PBMCs, taken approximately 15 days after the first yellow fever vaccination. These receptors all come from a man between 18 and 29 years old who received the YFV17D yellow fever vaccine. Each CDR3 is given with its conserved first and last residue. The D gene is left open where the match is weak. Expanded clones are given a class, and other clones once, few, many or no size at all.

clone_size | j_call | d_call | v_call | cdr3_nt | cdr3_aa
- | TRBJ1-1 | - | TRBV12-3/TRBV12-4 | TGTGCCAGCAGTTTGGTGGGGGTGAACACTGAAGCTTTCTTT | CASSLVGVNTEAFF
few | TRBJ1-1 | - | TRBV4-1 | TGCGCCAGCAAGGGGTGGGAGGGGAACACTGAAGCTTTCTTT | CASKGWEGNTEAFF
- | TRBJ2-1 | TRBD1 | TRBV9 | TGTGCCAGCAGCGTAGCCGGGACAGGGGACAATGAGCAGTTCTTC | CASSVAGTGDNEQFF
- | TRBJ2-7 | TRBD1 | TRBV7-2 | TGTGCCAGCAGCTTAGCGAGGGGGCACGACGAGCAGTACTTC | CASSLARGHDEQYF
- | TRBJ2-5 | - | TRBV9 | TGTGCCAGCAGCGTAGAATCCCAAGAGACCCAGTACTTC | CASSVESQETQYF
- | TRBJ1-2 | TRBD1 | TRBV27 | TGTGCCAGCAGTTTATATGGGGGACAGGGCAATAACTATGGCTACACCTTC | CASSLYGGQGNNYGYTF
- | TRBJ2-1 | - | TRBV7-9 | TGTGCCAGCAGCTCGCGTTGGAATGAGCAGTTCTTC | CASSSRWNEQFF
- | TRBJ1-5 | - | TRBV20-1 | TGCAGTGCTCTCCCCCGGCCGTATAGCAATCAGCCCCAGCATTTT | CSALPRPYSNQPQHF
many | TRBJ1-1 | - | TRBV12-3/TRBV12-4 | TGTGCCAGCAGTTTAGAAGCTCTGAACACTGAAGCTTTCTTT | CASSLEALNTEAFF
many | TRBJ2-2 | - | TRBV11-1 | TGTGCCAGCAGCTCCGACCTTATAGACAGGTCTCATGGCTCGGTGGTGTTTTTT | CASSSDLIDRSHGSVVFF
few | TRBJ1-5 | - | TRBV20-1 | TGCAGTGCTAGTCCCGTGAACAATCAGCCCCAGCATTTT | CSASPVNNQPQHF
few | TRBJ1-3 | - | TRBV28 | TGTGCCAGCAGTCCTCGCTTTCGATCTGGAAACACCATATATTTT | CASSPRFRSGNTIYF
- | TRBJ2-1 | TRBD2 | TRBV6-1 | TGTGCCAGCAGTGGACTAGCGGGGGCCTACAATGAGCAGTTCTTC | CASSGLAGAYNEQFF
- | TRBJ1-4 | TRBD1 | TRBV20-1 | TGCAGTGCAAGGGACAGGTCAACTACTGAAAAACTGTTTTTT | CSARDRSTTEKLFF
many | TRBJ1-4 | - | TRBV9 | TGTGCCAGCAGCTCCTCTGGTAAAGTACTAGAAAAACTGTTTTTT | CASSSSGKVLEKLFF
- | TRBJ2-6 | - | TRBV12-3/TRBV12-4 | TGTGCCAGCAGTCCCCGTAGCTCTGGGGCCAACGTCCTGACTTTC | CASSPRSSGANVLTF
- | TRBJ2-3 | - | TRBV12-3/TRBV12-4 | TGTGCCAGCAGTTTCGACGGCAATACGCAGTATTTT | CASSFDGNTQYF
few | TRBJ1-4 | TRBD1 | TRBV4-3 | TGCGCCAGCAGCCCGGGACAGGGGGCAGGAAAACTGTTTTTT | CASSPGQGAGKLFF
many | TRBJ2-6 | - | TRBV4-1 | TGCGCCAGCAGCCCTGGCCCTAACCCTGTCTCTGGGGCCAACGTCCTGACTTTC | CASSPGPNPVSGANVLTF
many | TRBJ1-2 | - | TRBV5-6 | TGTGCCAGCAGTTTAGGCTATGGCTACACCTTC | CASSLGYGYTF
- | TRBJ2-5 | - | TRBV29-1 | TGCAGCGTGATTATTACAGGCGACGCCGAAGAGACCCAGTACTTC | CSVIITGDAEETQYF
- | TRBJ2-1 | - | TRBV6-5 | TGTGCCAGCAGTTCAAAAAATGAGCAGTTCTTC | CASSSKNEQFF
- | TRBJ2-7 | TRBD1 | TRBV3-1 | TGTGCCAGCAGCCCCTTTGACAGGGCGTCCTACGAGCAGTACTTC | CASSPFDRASYEQYF
many | TRBJ1-1 | TRBD1 | TRBV20-1 | TGCAGTGCTAGAGAGCAGGGGGACACTGAAGCTTTCTTT | CSAREQGDTEAFF
- | TRBJ1-5 | - | TRBV12-3/TRBV12-4 | TGTGCCAGCAGTTTAATCTTAGTCGGGGATCAGCCCCAGCATTTT | CASSLILVGDQPQHF
few | TRBJ2-2 | TRBD2 | TRBV29-1 | TGCAGCGTTGACTTTGTGCTAGCGGGGGGGTCGGAGCTGTTTTTT | CSVDFVLAGGSELFF
few | TRBJ2-3 | - | TRBV7-9 | TGTGCCAGCAGCCCAGGGGCAGGGGAATTCACAGATACGCAGTATTTT | CASSPGAGEFTDTQYF
few | TRBJ1-1 | - | TRBV9 | TGTGCCAGCAGCAACCTTAACACTGAAGCTTTCTTT | CASSNLNTEAFF
- | TRBJ2-2 | TRBD1 | TRBV27 | TGTGCCAGCGCGCTCCAGGGGGACCCGAACACCGGGGAGCTGTTTTTT | CASALQGDPNTGELFF
- | TRBJ2-7 | - | TRBV6-2/TRBV6-3 | TGTGCCAGCAGTTACCCCCGGGCAGCGTCCTACGAGCAGTACTTC | CASSYPRAASYEQYF
few | TRBJ1-5 | - | TRBV4-1 | TGCGCCAGCAGCCAAGATCCGGGTATTAATCAGCCCCAGCATTTT | CASSQDPGINQPQHF
- | TRBJ1-2 | - | TRBV12-3/TRBV12-4 | TGTGCCAGCACCCTCCAGACCGGGGTTAACTATGGCTACACCTTC | CASTLQTGVNYGYTF
few | TRBJ2-5 | TRBD2 | TRBV11-2 | TGTGCCAGCAGCTTAGACGGGGGGTCCCAGTACTTC | CASSLDGGSQYF
- | TRBJ2-1 | TRBD2 | TRBV12-3/TRBV12-4 | TGTGCCAGCGGATCTAGCGGGGGGGGTCATGAGCAGTTCTTC | CASGSSGGGHEQFF
few | TRBJ1-6 | - | TRBV7-9 | TGTGCCAGCAGCTGGACCAGGGACGGGAATTCACCCCTCCACTTT | CASSWTRDGNSPLHF
many | TRBJ2-1 | TRBD1 | TRBV27 | TGTGCCAGCACCTCCGGGACAGACTCCTACAATGAGCAGTTCTTC | CASTSGTDSYNEQFF
few | TRBJ2-5 | TRBD1 | TRBV4-3 | TGCGCCAGCAGCCCTCCTGGGGCAGGGGGTATCGAGACCCAGTACTTC | CASSPPGAGGIETQYF
many | TRBJ1-2 | - | TRBV29-1 | TGCAGCGTTGAATTCAGAATATATGGCTACACCTTC | CSVEFRIYGYTF
- | TRBJ1-1 | - | TRBV4-1 | TGCGCCAGCAGCCAAGATTCACGGATCACTGAAGCTTTCTTT | CASSQDSRITEAFF
few | TRBJ1-4 | TRBD1 | TRBV6-5 | TGTGCCAGCAGTTCCGAGGACAGGGGGCGGTCTGAAAAACTGTTTTTT | CASSSEDRGRSEKLFF
- | TRBJ2-7 | - | TRBV29-1 | TGCAGCGTCCTCCTAAGTATAGGGTTATACGAGCAGTACTTC | CSVLLSIGLYEQYF
few | TRBJ2-3 | - | TRBV13 | TGTGCCAGCTCGCCCGCGGGGAGAGATACGCAGTATTTT | CASSPAGRDTQYF
- | TRBJ2-7 | TRBD2 | TRBV20-1 | TGCAGTGCTCGACCGGGACTATACTACGAGCAGTACTTC | CSARPGLYYEQYF
- | TRBJ1-2 | - | TRBV7-9 | TGTGCCAGCAGCCCCCGTGCGACGGAGAACTATGGCTACACCTTC | CASSPRATENYGYTF
- | TRBJ1-2 | - | TRBV4-2 | TGTGCCAGCAGCCAAGAGGCTCAGGGGTCCTATGGCTACACCTTC | CASSQEAQGSYGYTF
- | TRBJ2-1 | - | TRBV7-9 | TGTGCCAGCAGCCCCGTATGGGGGGATAGTGAGCAGTTCTTC | CASSPVWGDSEQFF
many | TRBJ2-7 | - | TRBV4-1 | TGTGCCAGCAGCCAAGGCGGGTACGAGCAGTACTTC | CASSQGGYEQYF
few | TRBJ1-2 | TRBD1 | TRBV6-5 | TGTGCCAGCAGTTATAGGGGGCGGTATGGCTACACCTTC | CASSYRGRYGYTF
- | TRBJ2-2 | TRBD1 | TRBV6-5 | TGTGCCAGCAGTTACTCGACATGGCCAGGGGGCGCTGGCACCGGGGAGCTGTTTTTT | CASSYSTWPGGAGTGELFF
- | TRBJ2-1 | TRBD1 | TRBV4-1 | TGCGCCAGCAGCCAAGGGGGACAGAACAATGAGCAGTTCTTC | CASSQGGQNNEQFF
- | TRBJ1-2 | TRBD1 | TRBV6-5 | TGTGCCAGCAGTTACGCAACAGGGGGCTCCCATGGCTACACCTTC | CASSYATGGSHGYTF
few | TRBJ1-1 | - | TRBV27 | TGTGCCAGCAGTTCACAGTTAGGGAAAACTGAAGCTTTCTTT | CASSSQLGKTEAFF
few | TRBJ2-1 | - | TRBV10-3 | TGTGCCATCAGACGGGATTCCAATGAGCAGTTCTTC | CAIRRDSNEQFF
few | TRBJ2-1 | TRBD1 | TRBV28 | TGTGCCAGCAGCCGCGGGACAGGGATGGATGAGCAGTTCTTC | CASSRGTGMDEQFF
few | TRBJ1-6 | - | TRBV6-5 | TGTGCCAGCAGATGGAGTTATTCACCCCTCCACTTT | CASRWSYSPLHF
- | TRBJ1-5 | - | TRBV7-8 | TGTGCCAGCAGCTTAGGGGGCTTGCCCAGCAATCAGCCCCAGCATTTT | CASSLGGLPSNQPQHF
few | TRBJ1-5 | TRBD1 | TRBV12-3/TRBV12-4 | TGTGCCAGCAGCGGGACAGGGGGCGGTCAGCCCCAGCATTTT | CASSGTGGGQPQHF